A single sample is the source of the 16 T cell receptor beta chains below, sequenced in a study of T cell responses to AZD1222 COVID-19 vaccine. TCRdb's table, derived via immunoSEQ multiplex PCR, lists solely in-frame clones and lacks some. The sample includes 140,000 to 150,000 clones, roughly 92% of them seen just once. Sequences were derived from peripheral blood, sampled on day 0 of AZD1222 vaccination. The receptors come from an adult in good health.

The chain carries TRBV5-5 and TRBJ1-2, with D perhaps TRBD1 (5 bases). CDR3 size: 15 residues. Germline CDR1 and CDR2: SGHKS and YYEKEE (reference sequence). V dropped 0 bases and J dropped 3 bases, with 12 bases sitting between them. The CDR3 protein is CASSLGSGAYYGYTF. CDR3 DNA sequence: TGTGCCAGCAGCTTGGGGTCCGGGGCTTACTATGGCTACACCTTC.

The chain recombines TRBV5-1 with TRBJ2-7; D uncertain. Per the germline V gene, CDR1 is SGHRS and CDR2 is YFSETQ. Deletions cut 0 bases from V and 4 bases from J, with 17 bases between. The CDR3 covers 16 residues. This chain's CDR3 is CASSLVQQSDLYEQYF. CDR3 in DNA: TGCGCCAGCAGCTTGGTACAGCAATCCGACCTATACGAGCAGTACTTC.

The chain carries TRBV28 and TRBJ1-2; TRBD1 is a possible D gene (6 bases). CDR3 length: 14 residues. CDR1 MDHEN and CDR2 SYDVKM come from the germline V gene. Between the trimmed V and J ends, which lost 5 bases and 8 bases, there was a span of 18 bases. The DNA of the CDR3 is TGTGCCAGCAGTCCCCCCCGGGCAGGGGACGGCTACACCTTC. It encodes CASSPPRAGDGYTF.

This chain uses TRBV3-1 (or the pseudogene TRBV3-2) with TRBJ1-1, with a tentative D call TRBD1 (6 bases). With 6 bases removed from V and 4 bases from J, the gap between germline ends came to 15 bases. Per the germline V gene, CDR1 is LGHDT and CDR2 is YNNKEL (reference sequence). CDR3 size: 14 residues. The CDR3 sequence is CASSQQGRGTEAFF. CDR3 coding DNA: TGTGCCAGCAGTCAACAGGGAAGGGGCACTGAAGCTTTCTTT.

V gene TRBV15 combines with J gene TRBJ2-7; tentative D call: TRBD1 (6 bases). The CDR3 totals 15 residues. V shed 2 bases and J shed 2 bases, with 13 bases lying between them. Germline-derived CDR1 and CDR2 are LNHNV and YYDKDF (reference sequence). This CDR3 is CATSRSQGTTYEQYF. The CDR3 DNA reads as TGTGCCACCAGCAGATCGCAGGGGACGACCTACGAGCAGTACTTC. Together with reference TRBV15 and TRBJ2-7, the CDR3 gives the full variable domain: DAMVIQNPRYQVTQFGKPVTLSCSQTLNHNVMYWYQQKSSQAPKLLFHYYDKDFNNEADTPDNFQSRRPNTSFCFLDIRSPGLGDTAMYLCATSRSQGTTYEQYFGPGTRLTVT.

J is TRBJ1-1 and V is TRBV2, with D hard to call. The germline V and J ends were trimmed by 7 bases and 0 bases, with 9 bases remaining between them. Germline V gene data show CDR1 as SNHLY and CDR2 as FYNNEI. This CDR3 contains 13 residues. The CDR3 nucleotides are TGTGCCAGCATTGGAGAAGTGAACACTGAAGCTTTCTTT. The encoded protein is CASIGEVNTEAFF.

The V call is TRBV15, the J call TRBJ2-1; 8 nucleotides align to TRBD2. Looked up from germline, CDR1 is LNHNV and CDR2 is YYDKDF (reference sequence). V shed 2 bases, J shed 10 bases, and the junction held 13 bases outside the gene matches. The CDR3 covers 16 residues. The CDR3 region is CATSRPGSSGINEQFF. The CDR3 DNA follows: TGTGCCACCAGCAGACCAGGCAGTAGCGGGATCAACGAGCAGTTCTTC.

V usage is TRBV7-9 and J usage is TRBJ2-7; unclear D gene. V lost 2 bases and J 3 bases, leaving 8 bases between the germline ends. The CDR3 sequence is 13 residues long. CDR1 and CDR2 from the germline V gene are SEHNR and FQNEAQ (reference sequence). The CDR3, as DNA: TGTGCCAGCAGCTTATCCGATATCTACGAGCAGTACTTC. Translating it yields CASSLSDIYEQYF.

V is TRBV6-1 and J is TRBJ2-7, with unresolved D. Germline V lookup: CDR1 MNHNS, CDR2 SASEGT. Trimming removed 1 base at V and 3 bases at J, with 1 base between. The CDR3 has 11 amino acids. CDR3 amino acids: CASSEGYEQYF. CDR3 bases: TGTGCCAGCAGTGAAGGCTACGAGCAGTACTTC.

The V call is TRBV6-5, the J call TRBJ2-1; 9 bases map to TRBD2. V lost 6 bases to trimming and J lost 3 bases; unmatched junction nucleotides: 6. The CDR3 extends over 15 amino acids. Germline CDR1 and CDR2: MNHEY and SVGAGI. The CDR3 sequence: CASRGGLALYNEQFF. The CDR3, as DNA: TGTGCCAGCAGGGGGGGACTAGCTCTCTACAATGAGCAGTTCTTC.

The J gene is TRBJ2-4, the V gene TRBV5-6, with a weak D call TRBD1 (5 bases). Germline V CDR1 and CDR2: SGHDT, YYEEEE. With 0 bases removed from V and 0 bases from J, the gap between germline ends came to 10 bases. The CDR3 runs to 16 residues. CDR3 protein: CASSLVGQGAKNIQYF. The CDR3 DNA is TGTGCCAGCAGCTTGGTGGGCCAGGGAGCCAAAAACATTCAGTACTTC.

The CDR3 bases are TGTGCCAGCAGCAAAACGAAGACGGGGCTGGGTTACGAGCAGTACTTC. Protein product: CASSKTKTGLGYEQYF. The J gene is TRBJ2-7, the V gene TRBV21-1. TRBV21-1 represents a pseudogene. This CDR3 contains 16 residues.

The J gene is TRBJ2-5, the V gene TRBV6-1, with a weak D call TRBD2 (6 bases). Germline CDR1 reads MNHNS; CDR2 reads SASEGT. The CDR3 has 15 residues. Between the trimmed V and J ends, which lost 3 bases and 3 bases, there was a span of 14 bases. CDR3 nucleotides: TGTGCCAGCAGTGACCTGAGCCGGGGGAAAGAGACCCAGTACTTC. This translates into CASSDLSRGKETQYF.

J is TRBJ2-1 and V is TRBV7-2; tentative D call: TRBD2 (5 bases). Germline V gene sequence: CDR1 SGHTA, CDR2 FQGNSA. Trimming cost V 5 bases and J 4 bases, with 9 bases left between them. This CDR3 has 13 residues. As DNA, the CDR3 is TGTGCCAGCAGCGCGCGGGCATACAATGAGCAGTTCTTC. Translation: CASSARAYNEQFF. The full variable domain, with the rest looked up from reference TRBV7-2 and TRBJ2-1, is GAGVSQSPSNKVTEKGKDVELRCDPISGHTALYWYRQSLGQGLEFLIYFQGNSAPDKSGLPSDRFSAERTGGSVSTLTIQRTQQEDSAVYLCASSARAYNEQFFGPGTRLTVL.

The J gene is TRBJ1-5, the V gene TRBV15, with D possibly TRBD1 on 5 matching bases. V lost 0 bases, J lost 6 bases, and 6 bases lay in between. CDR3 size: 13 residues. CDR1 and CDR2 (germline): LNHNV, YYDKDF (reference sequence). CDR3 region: CATSRDQGQPQHF. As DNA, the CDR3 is TGTGCCACCAGCAGAGATCAGGGTCAGCCCCAGCATTTT.

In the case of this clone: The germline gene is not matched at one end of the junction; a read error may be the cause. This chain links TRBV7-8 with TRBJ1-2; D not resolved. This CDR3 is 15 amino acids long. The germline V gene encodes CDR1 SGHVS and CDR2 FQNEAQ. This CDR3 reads CAGSLGPGRNYGYTF. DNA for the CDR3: TGTGCCGGCAGCTTAGGACCCGGACGAAACTATGGCTACACCTTC. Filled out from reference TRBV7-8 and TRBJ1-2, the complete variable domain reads GAGVSQSPRYKVAKRGQDVALRCDPISGHVSLFWYQQALGQGPEFLTYFQNEAQLDKSGLPSDRFFAERPEGSVSTLKIQRTQQEDSAVYLCAGSLGPGRNYGYTFGSGTRLTVV.